These 30 T cell receptor beta chains were sequenced from one sample in a study of shared clonotypes between healthy human individuals. TCRdb's table, derived via immunoSEQ multiplex PCR, lists solely in-frame clones and lacks some. The data show about 2.4 million clones, approximately 93% seen once. Source material: naive CD4+ T cells from PBMCs. The subset: CD45RA+ positively selected. The receptors derive from a young man in good health. Some clones in this sample may be carry-over from other donors' samples.

This clone was seen a single time. The rearrangement uses TRBV9 and TRBJ2-5, with D perhaps TRBD1 (5 bases). Germline assignment: CDR1 SGDLS and CDR2 YYNGEE. This CDR3 has 14 amino acids. The V and J ends lost 2 bases and 5 bases respectively, with 13 bases between them. CDR3 loop: CASSVTGLRETQYF. CDR3 sequence (DNA): TGTGCCAGCAGCGTTACAGGCCTGAGGGAGACCCAGTACTTC. Full variable domain (missing parts from reference TRBV9 and TRBJ2-5): DSGVTQTPKHLITATGQRVTLRCSPRSGDLSVYWYQQSLDQGLQFLIQYYNGEERAKGNILERFSAQQFPDLHSELNLSSLELGDSALYFCASSVTGLRETQYFGPGTRLLVL.

V and J are TRBV19 and TRBJ2-7, with TRBD1 as a possible D gene (5 bases). The CDR3 has 12 residues. The V gene lost 4 bases and the J gene lost 5 bases, with 9 bases spanning the gap. Germline CDR1 and CDR2: LNHDA and SQIVND (reference sequence). CDR3 sequence (DNA): TGTGCCAGTAGTAACGCAGGGAACGAGCAGTACTTC. Its protein is CASSNAGNEQYF.

This chain joins TRBV15 and TRBJ2-5; no clear D. Germline lookup yields CDR1 LNHNV and CDR2 YYDKDF (reference sequence). The CDR3 is made up of 13 amino acids. V gave up 1 base and J gave up 5 bases, with 8 bases separating them. The CDR3 nucleotides read TGTGCCACCAGCAGAGGAGGAGCGGAGACCCAGTACTTC. This sequence encodes CATSRGGAETQYF.

This chain uses TRBV23-1 with TRBJ2-2; TRBD2 matches 10 bases. TRBV23-1 is given ORF status, its function remaining uncertain. The CDR3 is made up of 21 amino acids. V was clipped by 0 bases and J by 4 bases; unmatched bases: 17. In DNA, the CDR3 is TGCGCCAGCAGTCAATCGGCCAGAAAACTAGCGGGAACAAAATTCACCGGGGAGCTGTTTTTT. Amino acid sequence: CASSQSARKLAGTKFTGELFF.

The chain joins TRBV29-1 to TRBJ2-3; possible D gene TRBD1, 6 bases. Deletions cut 6 bases from V and 3 bases from J, with 13 bases between. The CDR3 is made up of 13 amino acids. The germline V gene has CDR1 SQVTM and CDR2 ANQGSEA. The CDR3 DNA follows: TGCAGCGTATCGCGGCAGGGGACAGATACGCAGTATTTT. Protein product: CSVSRQGTDTQYF.

This clone was recorded once. The V and J genes are TRBV7-9 and TRBJ2-7; D assignment may be TRBD1 or TRBD2 (5 bases each). Germline values: CDR1 SEHNR, CDR2 FQNEAQ (reference sequence). Trimming removed 7 bases from V and 4 bases from J, with 17 bases in between. This CDR3 comprises 14 residues. The CDR3 DNA is TGTGCCAGCACCCGGTCGGGGCCGGGTTACGAGCAGTACTTC. Its translation: CASTRSGPGYEQYF.

V gene TRBV21-1 combines with J gene TRBJ2-7; the DNA was not used to check the table's D call, TRBD2. TRBV21-1 counts as a pseudogene. CDR3 length: 15 residues. The CDR3 protein is CASSPLASGTHEQYF. In DNA form, the CDR3 reads TGTGCCAGCAGCCCCCTGGCTAGCGGGACCCACGAGCAGTACTTC.

The rearrangement joins TRBV2 to TRBJ1-1, with D uncertain. The CDR3 contains 12 residues. The germline gives CDR1 SNHLY, CDR2 FYNNEI. V was cut by 4 bases and J by 5 bases, with 8 bases left in between. This CDR3 is CASSVRATEAFF. The CDR3 DNA reads TGTGCCAGCAGTGTTCGAGCGACTGAAGCTTTCTTT.

The CDR3 nucleotides read TGTGCCAGCACCCCGGTCAGGGACCACTATGGCTACACCTTC. Its protein product is CASTPVRDHYGYTF. The chain uses TRBV28 and TRBJ1-2; TRBD1 might be the D (5 bases). Per germline, CDR1 MDHEN and CDR2 SYDVKM. V dropped 7 bases and J dropped 3 bases, with 15 bases sitting between them. CDR3 length equals 14 residues.

The chain recombines TRBV19 with TRBJ1-2; D call uncertain. The length of the CDR3 is 12 residues. Per germline, CDR1 LNHDA and CDR2 SQIVND (reference sequence). Between the trimmed V and J ends, which lost 6 bases and 7 bases, there was a span of 12 bases. The CDR3 DNA follows: TGTGCCAGTAGAGGGAGGGCGAGTGGCTACACCTTC. It yields the protein CASRGRASGYTF. The variable domain in full, completed from reference TRBV19 and TRBJ1-2, reads DGGITQSPKYLFRKEGQNVTLSCEQNLNHDAMYWYRQDPGQGLRLIYYSQIVNDFQKGDIAEGYSVSREKKESFPLTVTSAQKNPTAFYLCASRGRASGYTFGSGTRLTVV.

The V call is TRBV12-1, the J call TRBJ2-1; the table calls TRBD2, which could not be checked here. TRBV12-1 is a documented pseudogene. There are 14 residues in the CDR3. CDR3 in DNA: TGTGCCAGCACCGGAGGGCCTCAGAGGAATGAGCAGTTCTTC. Amino acid sequence: CASTGGPQRNEQFF.

Note on this clone: Distinct nucleotide sequences in the sample also encode this CDR3. V usage is TRBV7-2 and J usage is TRBJ2-7; TRBD1 agrees at 9 bases. Germline loops: CDR1 SGHTA, CDR2 FQGNSA. Losses at the gene ends were 3 bases for V and 4 bases for J; bases not matched to a gene: 4. The length of the CDR3 is 14 residues. The CDR3 coding sequence is TGTGCCAGCAGCTTCGACAGGGGGAGTTACGAGCAGTACTTC. The encoded protein is CASSFDRGSYEQYF.

The count of this clone is one. The V and J genes are TRBV5-4 and TRBJ1-2, with 10 bases fitting TRBD1. Per the germline V gene, CDR1 is SGHNT and CDR2 is YYREEE (reference sequence). The CDR3 contains 18 residues. The V and J ends lost 4 bases and 4 bases, in that order; junction bases with no gene match: 16. The CDR3 sequence: CASSPLRAGQGLFYGYTF. In DNA, the CDR3 is TGTGCCAGCAGCCCCCTAAGGGCGGGACAGGGGTTGTTCTATGGCTACACCTTC.

J is TRBJ2-1 and V is TRBV5-1; TRBD2 matches 8 bases. The V and J ends lost 2 bases and 7 bases, in that order; junction bases with no gene match: 17. The CDR3 is 18 amino acids. Germline V CDR1 and CDR2: SGHRS, YFSETQ. The CDR3 DNA follows: TGCGCCAGCAGCTTCCGCCCTGGAGCGGGACTAGGCCTAAATGAGCAGTTCTTC. It translates to CASSFRPGAGLGLNEQFF.

V gene TRBV19 combines with J gene TRBJ1-1; 7 positions match TRBD1. With V trimmed by 2 bases and J by 8 bases, 20 bases remained unmatched. From germline, CDR1 is LNHDA and CDR2 SQIVND (reference sequence). The CDR3 runs 18 residues. The CDR3 nucleotides read TGTGCCAGTAGTATATCGTCGGTCCGGACAGGCCATATCCGAGAAGCTTTCTTT. Encoded protein: CASSISSVRTGHIREAFF. Full variable domain (outside the CDR3, taken from reference TRBV19 and TRBJ1-1): DGGITQSPKYLFRKEGQNVTLSCEQNLNHDAMYWYRQDPGQGLRLIYYSQIVNDFQKGDIAEGYSVSREKKESFPLTVTSAQKNPTAFYLCASSISSVRTGHIREAFFGQGTRLTVV.

This chain links TRBV7-2 with TRBJ2-6, with D maybe TRBD2 (5 bases). V dropped 3 bases and J dropped 0 bases, with 6 bases sitting between them. The CDR3 is made up of 15 amino acids. Germline V gives CDR1 SGHTA, CDR2 FQGNSA. The CDR3 DNA reads as TGTGCCAGCAGCTTCCGGGACTCTGGGGCCAACGTCCTGACTTTC. Translation gives CASSFRDSGANVLTF.

Turning to this clone: This sample includes further DNA sequences coding for the same CDR3. This chain connects TRBV28 to TRBJ1-4; D is unclear. Deletions cut 6 bases from V and 5 bases from J, with 7 bases between. This CDR3 contains 12 residues. From germline, CDR1 is MDHEN and CDR2 SYDVKM. The CDR3 is CASRTVNEKLFF. Written as DNA, the CDR3 is TGTGCCAGCAGGACGGTGAATGAAAAACTGTTTTTT.

This chain joins TRBV11-2 and TRBJ2-3; D gene uncertain. The CDR3 is 13 residues long. V lost 2 bases and J lost 5, with 8 bases in between. Germline V lookup: CDR1 SGHAT, CDR2 FQNNGV. CDR3 protein: CASSLSLLDTQYF. CDR3 sequence (DNA): TGTGCCAGCAGCTTATCGCTGTTAGATACGCAGTATTTT. The full variable domain, rest sourced from reference TRBV11-2 and TRBJ2-3, is EAGVAQSPRYKIIEKRQSVAFWCNPISGHATLYWYQQILGQGPKLLIQFQNNGVVDDSQLPKDRFSAERLKGVDSTLKIQPAKLEDSAVYLCASSLSLLDTQYFGPGTRLTVL.

The V and J genes are TRBV29-1 and TRBJ1-3; D is ambiguous. The germline gives CDR1 SQVTM, CDR2 ANQGSEA. The germline V and J ends were trimmed by 7 bases and 0 bases, with 7 bases remaining between them. This CDR3 has 12 amino acids. The CDR3 is CSAEGSGNTIYF. CDR3 nucleotides: TGCAGCGCGGAGGGCTCTGGAAACACCATATATTTT.

This rearrangement joins TRBV4-3 to TRBJ1-2; tentatively, D is TRBD1 (5 bases). Between the trimmed V and J ends, which lost 0 bases and 6 bases, there was a span of 17 bases. Germline-derived CDR1 and CDR2 are LGHNA and YSLEER. The CDR3 totals 16 residues. The CDR3 nucleotides read TGCGCCAGCAGCCAAGATCCTGGCGCCAGGGTGAATGGCTACACCTTC. Protein sequence: CASSQDPGARVNGYTF.

The chain joins TRBV11-2 to TRBJ2-6; 7 bases are a match to TRBD1. The CDR3 totals 16 residues. The J segment lost 0 bases and the V segment lost 4 bases, leaving 3 bases of the junction unmatched. Germline loops: CDR1 SGHAT, CDR2 FQNNGV. CDR3 sequence reads: CASSSDRVSGANVLTF. The DNA of the CDR3 is TGTGCCAGCAGCTCCGACAGGGTCTCTGGGGCCAACGTCCTGACTTTC.

V is TRBV19 and J is TRBJ2-2; D is unresolved. The CDR3 runs to 14 residues. The V and J ends lost 3 bases and 3 bases respectively, with 8 bases between them. Germline V gives CDR1 LNHDA, CDR2 SQIVND (reference sequence). The DNA for the CDR3 is TGTGCCAGTAGTATGGGGTCTTACACCGGGGAGCTGTTTTTT. Translated, it gives CASSMGSYTGELFF.

V is TRBV2 and J is TRBJ1-1, with 7 bases aligning to TRBD1. V was clipped by 5 bases and J by 10 bases; unmatched bases: 7. The CDR3 covers 12 residues. Germline lookup yields CDR1 SNHLY and CDR2 FYNNEI. CDR3 bases: TGTGCCAGCAGTTTAGACAGGGCAGGAGCTTTCTTT. Its protein is CASSLDRAGAFF.

The chain employs TRBV6-5 and TRBJ2-5; D remains unclear. The J call is doubtful: the DNA matches TRBJ2-7 better. The CDR3 runs to 12 residues. Germline V CDR1 and CDR2: MNHEY, SVGAGI. The CDR3 protein is CASSYSPYEQYF. For the CDR3, the DNA is TGTGCCAGCAGTTACTCCCCGTACGAGCAGTACTTC.

This chain joins TRBV7-9 and TRBJ1-2; a possible D gene is TRBD1 (6 bases). Germline V gene lookup returns CDR1 SEHNR and CDR2 FQNEAQ (reference sequence). V was cut by 4 bases and J by 4 bases, with 19 bases left in between. CDR3 size: 16 residues. Here the CDR3 reads CASSSPIRGKTYGYTF. CDR3 DNA: TGTGCCAGCAGCTCGCCCATCAGGGGCAAAACCTATGGCTACACCTTC. The variable domain in full, with the rest retrieved from reference TRBV7-9 and TRBJ1-2, is DTGVSQNPRHKITKRGQNVTFRCDPISEHNRLYWYRQTLGQGPEFLTYFQNEAQLEKSRLLSDRFSAERPKGSFSTLEIQRTEQGDSAMYLCASSSPIRGKTYGYTFGSGTRLTVV.

The chain has TRBV18 and TRBJ2-7; 9 nucleotides agree with TRBD2. Looked up from germline, CDR1 is KGHSH and CDR2 is LQKENI. Trimming removed 2 bases from V and 4 bases from J; junction bases left unmatched: 9. The CDR3 length is 16 residues. CDR3 sequence: CASSPSASGIGYEQYF. CDR3 sequence (DNA): TGTGCCAGCTCACCATCGGCTAGCGGGATAGGGTACGAGCAGTACTTC.

The CDR3: CASGANTGELFF. In DNA, the CDR3 is TGTGCCAGCGGGGCGAACACCGGGGAGCTGTTTTTT. The V gene is TRBV2, the J gene TRBJ2-2; D gene unclear. The CDR3 consists of 12 residues. The V gene lost 8 bases and the J gene lost 0 bases, with 4 bases spanning the gap. Germline V CDR1 and CDR2: SNHLY, FYNNEI.

The chain is built from TRBV25-1 and TRBJ2-1, with 7 bases that match TRBD2. The germline V gene encodes CDR1 MGHDK and CDR2 SYGVNS. V lost 6 bases, J lost 4 bases, and 9 bases stayed unmatched. CDR3 length: 15 amino acids. CDR3 in amino acids: CASRLNSGAYNEQFF. The CDR3, as DNA: TGTGCCAGCAGACTAAACAGCGGGGCTTACAATGAGCAGTTCTTC.

This chain uses TRBV7-2 with TRBJ2-5, with a tentative D call TRBD2 (6 bases). This CDR3 spans 15 amino acids. Germline values: CDR1 SGHTA, CDR2 FQGNSA. With 5 bases removed from V and 4 bases from J, the gap between germline ends came to 17 bases. CDR3 amino acids: CASSPGGVWGETQYF. The CDR3 DNA is TGTGCCAGCAGCCCCGGGGGAGTTTGGGGAGAGACCCAGTACTTC.

The V and J genes are TRBV11-2 and TRBJ2-7; perhaps D is TRBD1 or TRBD2 (6 bases each). CDR1 SGHAT and CDR2 FQNNGV come from the germline V gene. V shed 4 bases and J shed 6 bases, with 10 bases lying between them. There are 12 residues in the CDR3. CDR3: CASSSEGGEQYF. For the CDR3, the DNA is TGTGCCAGCAGCTCAGAGGGGGGCGAGCAGTACTTC.